The 30 T cell receptor beta chains below were found in one sample sequenced in a study of post-analysis software for immune sequencing data. General study results and limits: Compared with controls, patients had more of about 5 TRBV segments, including TRBV5-6, TRBV5-1 and TRBV20-1.

The TCR beta cDNA libraries contained unique molecular identifiers. TCRdb reanalysed the PCR reads using MiXCR and keeps one entry per CDR3 protein. The table records hundreds of thousands of distinct CDR3 sequences, 25% to 30% of them present only once. Their antigens are not known. Specimen: blood. These receptors were obtained from a girl aged 10-17 years with multiple sclerosis.

This chain connects TRBV20-1 to TRBJ2-3; D call uncertain. Germline lookup yields CDR1 DFQATT and CDR2 SNEGSKA (reference sequence). Trimming cost V 3 bases and J 6 bases, with 10 bases left between them. This CDR3 is built from 12 residues. CDR3 loop: CSARGALDTQYF. CDR3 nucleotides: TGCAGTGCTAGGGGCGCCTTGGATACGCAGTATTTT.

V usage is TRBV7-2 and J usage is TRBJ2-6; TRBD2 matches at 9 bases. The CDR3 is 18 residues long. CDR1 and CDR2 (germline): SGHTA, FQGNSA. Trimming removed 7 bases from V and 3 bases from J; junction bases left unmatched: 13. For the CDR3, the DNA is TGTGCCAGCATCCCGGTAGCGGGAGCATTAGGTGGGGCCAACGTCCTGACTTTC. Translation: CASIPVAGALGGANVLTF.

This clonotype has ten or more counts. This chain connects TRBV18 to TRBJ1-1; no clear D gene. CDR3 length: 13 amino acids. CDR1 is KGHSH, CDR2 LQKENI, per germline. V dropped 3 bases and J dropped 0 bases, with 5 bases sitting between them. The CDR3 DNA follows: TGTGCCAGCTCACCGACTCTGAACACTGAAGCTTTCTTT. It specifies CASSPTLNTEAFF.

This sequence joins TRBV12-3 or TRBV12-4 and TRBJ1-4; the D is unclear. The length of the CDR3 is 16 residues. The V end was cut by 0 bases, the J end by 2 bases, with 10 bases between. DNA of the CDR3: TGTGCCAGCAGTTTAGCCCAAACCGGGACTAATGAAAAACTGTTTTTT. Encoded protein: CASSLAQTGTNEKLFF.

Notes on this clonotype: Its ends do not fully match the called genes, so a read error is possible. This sequence joins TRBV12-3 or TRBV12-4 and TRBJ2-1; perhaps TRBD2 as D (6 bases). This CDR3 has 14 amino acids. This CDR3 reads CASRGLLTYNGQFF. The CDR3 region has the DNA TGTGCCAGCAGGGGACTGTTGACCTACAATGGGCAGTTCTTC.

This clonotype appeared a few times. This chain connects TRBV20-1 to TRBJ1-1; perhaps TRBD1 as D (6 bases). Germline values: CDR1 DFQATT, CDR2 SNEGSKA (reference sequence). The CDR3 contains 13 residues. V was clipped by 1 base and J by 5 bases, with 11 bases between them. The CDR3 sequence: CSARVPQGTEAFF. The CDR3 region has the DNA TGCAGTGCTAGAGTTCCCCAGGGGACTGAAGCTTTCTTT.

This clonotype was counted between two and nine times. This chain links TRBV29-1 with TRBJ1-4, with D possibly matching TRBD1 (5 bases). CDR1 and CDR2 (germline): SQVTM, ANQGSEA. V was clipped by 7 bases and J by 4 bases, with 13 bases between them. The CDR3 is made up of 13 amino acids. CDR3 sequence (DNA): TGCAGCGCATCGGGACGGAATAATGAAAAACTGTTTTTT. This codes for CSASGRNNEKLFF.

This clonotype came up a few times. The rearrangement uses TRBV6-4 and TRBJ1-4; D remains ambiguous. Germline V lookup: CDR1 MRHNA, CDR2 SNTAGT. Trimming took off 2 bases at V and 4 bases at J, with 5 bases between the two ends. The CDR3 contains 13 residues. The CDR3 reads CASSDRYNEKLFF. CDR3 coding DNA: TGTGCCAGCAGTGACAGATATAATGAAAAACTGTTTTTT.

Regarding this clonotype: A single base separates this from a much larger clone, so it may be a read error. The CDR3 spells CAISGGPTGYTF. The CDR3 nucleotides are TGTGCCATCAGTGGGGGACCGACGGGCTACACCTTC. This chain joins TRBV10-3 and TRBJ1-2; perhaps TRBD1 as D (5 bases). Germline CDR1 ENHRY, CDR2 SYGVKD. The CDR3 is made up of 12 amino acids. V dropped 4 bases and J dropped 8 bases, with 11 bases sitting between them.

The V call is TRBV27, the J call TRBJ2-1, with D hard to call. Trimming cost V 5 bases and J 2 bases, with 10 bases left between them. The CDR3 totals 14 residues. CDR1 MNHEY and CDR2 SMNVEV come from the germline V gene (reference sequence). In nucleotides, the CDR3 is TGTGCCAGCAGTCTGGCCACTCCCTACAATGAGCAGTTCTTC. Protein sequence: CASSLATPYNEQFF.

V usage is TRBV7-2 and J usage is TRBJ1-4; no clear D. CDR3 length: 16 residues. Germline CDR1 SGHTA, CDR2 FQGNSA. Between the trimmed V and J ends, which lost 5 bases and 0 bases, there was a span of 13 bases. The CDR3 DNA follows: TGTGCCAGCAGCCGATCTCCGGCTGCAACTAATGAAAAACTGTTTTTT. Translated, it gives CASSRSPAATNEKLFF.

This clonotype was observed at least ten times. V gene TRBV7-9 combines with J gene TRBJ2-5, with TRBD2 identical over 8 bases. The CDR3 spans 14 residues. Germline V gene sequence: CDR1 SEHNR, CDR2 FQNEAQ (reference sequence). V lost 6 bases and J lost 7; bases outside the gene matches: 10. CDR3 bases: TGTGCCAGCAGGAGCGGGGGCACCCTCGCGACCCAGTACTTC. It translates to CASRSGGTLATQYF.

The genes are TRBV29-1 and TRBJ2-5, with D possibly TRBD2 on 6 matching bases. CDR3 length equals 15 residues. The germline V gene has CDR1 SQVTM and CDR2 ANQGSEA. The V end was cut by 0 bases, the J end by 1 base, with 12 bases between. CDR3 in DNA: TGCAGCGTTGAAGATTCGCGGGGACCCCAAGAGACCCAGTACTTC. This encodes CSVEDSRGPQETQYF. Supplemented by reference TRBV29-1 and TRBJ2-5, the full variable domain reads SAVISQKPSRDICQRGTSLTIQCQVDSQVTMMFWYRQQPGQSLTLIATANQGSEATYESGFVIDKFPISRPNLTFSTLTVSNMSPEDSSIYLCSVEDSRGPQETQYFGPGTRLLVL.

In this sample, this clonotype turned up a few times. This chain links TRBV10-3 with TRBJ2-7, with 8 bases matching TRBD1. This CDR3 comprises 16 residues. Germline CDR1 ENHRY, CDR2 SYGVKD. Unmatched junction bases numbered 8, after V lost 3 bases and J lost 1 base. The DNA of the CDR3 is TGTGCCATCAGTGAATCCTCCCGGGACAGGTCCTACGAGCAGTACTTC. It encodes CAISESSRDRSYEQYF.

This clonotype was seen repeatedly, ten times or more. V usage is TRBV6-5 and J usage is TRBJ2-1, with D tentatively TRBD2 (5 bases). Trimming pared 5 bases from V and 7 bases from J, leaving 15 bases between. This CDR3 spans 14 amino acids. CDR1 and CDR2 from the germline V gene are MNHEY and SVGAGI. CDR3 protein: CASSRRRALNEQFF. DNA of the CDR3: TGTGCCAGCAGTCGGAGGCGGGCCCTTAATGAGCAGTTCTTC.

This clonotype appeared a few times. The rearrangement links TRBV7-2 to TRBJ2-5; the D is unclear. The CDR3 spans 15 residues. Trimming removed 0 bases from V and 3 bases from J, with 11 bases in between. The germline V gene has CDR1 SGHTA and CDR2 FQGNSA. CDR3 loop: CASSLASHSKETQYF. The CDR3 DNA sequence: TGTGCCAGCAGCTTAGCCTCTCACAGCAAAGAGACCCAGTACTTC.

This clonotype was seen a handful of times. The V call is TRBV5-1, the J call TRBJ2-3, with 7 bases fitting TRBD1. The germline CDR1 and CDR2 sequences are SGHRS and YFSETQ. The CDR3 contains 16 residues. V was pared by 4 bases and J by 1 base, with 9 bases of the junction left unmatched. In nucleotides, the CDR3 is TGCGCCAGCAGCAAACGACCGGGACAGCGCACAGATACGCAGTATTTT. Protein sequence: CASSKRPGQRTDTQYF.

This clonotype was counted only a few times. The V call is TRBV9, the J call TRBJ1-2; D unresolved. V gave up 3 bases and J gave up 6 bases, with 12 bases separating them. The CDR3 sequence is 13 residues long. Germline V CDR1 and CDR2: SGDLS, YYNGEE. The CDR3 region has the DNA TGTGCCAGCAGCGCCCGGCGGGGAAATGGCTACACCTTC. Protein product: CASSARRGNGYTF.

This clonotype was counted only a few times. This rearrangement joins TRBV6-5 to TRBJ1-2, with no clear D. This CDR3 has 14 amino acids. Germline V gives CDR1 MNHEY, CDR2 SVGAGI. Trimming took off 2 bases at V and 2 bases at J, with 9 bases between the two ends. The CDR3 region is CASSYQDRNYGYTF. CDR3 in DNA: TGTGCCAGCAGTTACCAAGACCGAAACTATGGCTACACCTTC.

The J gene is TRBJ2-1, the V gene TRBV7-6; the match to TRBD2 covers 10 bases. V gave up 2 bases and J gave up 12 bases; unmatched junction bases: 13. CDR1 is SGHVS, CDR2 FNYEAQ, per germline. The length of the CDR3 is 16 residues. The DNA of the CDR3 is TGTGCCAGCAGCTTACCCGGGACTAGCGCCCAAAGAGTGCAGTTCTTC. Translating it yields CASSLPGTSAQRVQFF.

There are a few counts of this clonotype. The chain recombines TRBV6-2 or TRBV6-3 with TRBJ2-7, with 8 bases identical to TRBD2. V lost 6 bases and J lost 2; bases outside the gene matches: 6. The CDR3 has 14 residues. CDR1 is MNHEY and CDR2 is SVGEGT in the germline V gene. The CDR3 DNA reads as TGTGCCAGCAGCCATGGGACTAGGACCTACGAGCAGTACTTC. It is translated as CASSHGTRTYEQYF.

As DNA, the CDR3 is TGCAGTGCTAGTCCCAGGGCTGGGGCCAACGTCCTGACTTTC. This gives the protein CSASPRAGANVLTF. The chain couples TRBV20-1 to TRBJ2-6; possibly TRBD1 for D (5 bases). The V gene lost 3 bases and the J gene lost 2 bases, with 8 bases spanning the gap. Germline V gene sequence: CDR1 DFQATT, CDR2 SNEGSKA (reference sequence). The CDR3 runs to 14 residues.

V is TRBV6-5 and J is TRBJ2-1; D gene unclear. The V end lost 0 bases, the J end lost 7 bases, and 25 bases lay between the germline ends. The CDR3 has 19 residues. Germline assignment: CDR1 MNHEY and CDR2 SVGAGI. CDR3 sequence reads: CASSYSGALDWFMGNEQFF. The DNA for the CDR3 is TGTGCCAGCAGTTACTCCGGAGCCCTCGACTGGTTTATGGGGAATGAGCAGTTCTTC.

The rearrangement uses TRBV7-2 and TRBJ2-7, with D perhaps matching TRBD2 (7 bases). The V gene's germline CDR1 is SGHTA and CDR2 FQGNSA. The CDR3 totals 14 residues. The germline V and J ends were trimmed by 3 bases and 4 bases, with 13 bases remaining between them. Written as DNA, the CDR3 is TGTGCCAGCAGCTTTCGGGGGGCCCTTTACGAGCAGTACTTC. Translating it yields CASSFRGALYEQYF.

Details on this clonotype: The junction does not match germline at one end; this may be a read error. The chain recombines TRBV14 with TRBJ2-6; 8 bases match TRBD1. The CDR3 is 17 residues long. Germline V CDR1 and CDR2: SGHDN, FVKESK. This CDR3 reads CASSLRTGFAGANILTF. CDR3 DNA sequence: TGTGCCAGCAGCCTGAGGACAGGGTTTGCTGGGGCCAACATCCTGACTTTC.

The V and J genes are TRBV29-1 and TRBJ2-5; 12 bases are shared with TRBD2. The J segment lost 11 bases and the V segment lost 4 bases, leaving 8 bases of the junction unmatched. CDR1 is SQVTM and CDR2 is ANQGSEA in the germline V gene. The CDR3 sequence is 13 residues long. The CDR3 DNA reads TGCAGCGTTGCACCTAGCGGGGGGGCGGTGCAGTACTTC. This translates into CSVAPSGGAVQYF.

The J gene is TRBJ1-6, the V gene TRBV5-1, with a possible D match to TRBD1 (5 bases). V was shortened by 5 bases and J by 0 bases, with 21 bases between the two germline ends. Germline lookup yields CDR1 SGHRS and CDR2 YFSETQ. This CDR3 has 19 residues. The CDR3 protein is CASRRAGRETRSYNSPLHF. CDR3 sequence (DNA): TGCGCCAGCAGGAGGGCAGGGAGGGAGACACGCTCCTATAATTCACCCCTCCACTTT.

V gene TRBV5-1 combines with J gene TRBJ2-5; 7 positions match TRBD1. V shed 6 bases, J shed 3 bases, and the junction held 11 bases outside the gene matches. The CDR3 is 15 residues long. Germline V gene lookup returns CDR1 SGHRS and CDR2 YFSETQ. Written as DNA, the CDR3 is TGCGCCAGCAACCCGACGGGGACAGTTAAAGAGACCCAGTACTTC. It encodes CASNPTGTVKETQYF.

The chain has TRBV29-1 and TRBJ2-6, with 11 bases matching TRBD1. This CDR3 comprises 17 residues. Germline V lookup: CDR1 SQVTM, CDR2 ANQGSEA. V was pared by 7 bases and J by 0 bases, with 8 bases of the junction left unmatched. The CDR3 nucleotides are TGCAGCGGGGGAGAGGGACAGGGGGTCTCTGGGGCCAACGTCCTGACTTTC. It yields the protein CSGGEGQGVSGANVLTF.

V gene TRBV27 combines with J gene TRBJ2-3; D unclear. The CDR3 runs to 16 residues. The germline V gene has CDR1 MNHEY and CDR2 SMNVEV (reference sequence). Trimming shortened V by 6 bases and J by 0 bases, and 16 bases separated the two germline ends. In nucleotides, the CDR3 is TGTGCCAGCAGCCGAGGAAGCTCATCTAGCACAGATACGCAGTATTTT. It translates to CASSRGSSSSTDTQYF.